The T cell receptor (beta chain) described here comes from a study of blood T cells in healthy people across ages. Study-wide points: Per million T cells, the diversity of TCR beta decreased roughly linearly as age advanced. In long-lived donors, naive CD4+ cell counts and diversity exceeded those of aged donors.

V was pared by 3 bases and J by 2 bases, with 16 bases between. The CDR3 spans 15 residues. Germline CDR1 GTSNPN, CDR2 SVGIG (reference sequence). Researchers isolated at least 6 million PBMCs per sample. Comment on this clonotype: Its antigen is as yet unknown.

A second PCR, run for about 6 to 12 cycles, used a sample-barcoded 5' primer plus a J-beta primer mix. A 12-random-nucleotide template-switch adaptor tagged each cDNA molecule. TCRdb passed the 5' RACE reads through MiXCR, listing each CDR3 protein once. The sample holds about 1.6 million distinct CDR3 sequences, 30% to 40% seen once. The chain uses TRBV30 and TRBJ2-5, with a tentative D call TRBD1 (6 bases). The sequence was collected from a woman in her 30s in good health. Sequenced input: blood. The CDR3 nucleotides are TGTGCCTGGAGGCACCTGGACAGCGGACAAGAGACCCAGTACTTC. The encoded protein is CAWRHLDSGQETQYF.